This is a list of T cell receptor beta chains from one sample in a study of cytomegalovirus exposure and HLA in healthy donors. This table comes from immunoSEQ multiplex PCR, and its TCRdb copy is limited to in-frame clones, with some not included. The sample has approximately 150,000 clones; roughly 90% are singletons. Source material: PBMCs. The receptors were gathered from a man younger than 30 in good health and CMV-seropositive. Each CDR3 is given with its conserved first and last residue. D genes are given only for firm matches. Part of the rows lack a size; the others show once, few, many or a class for expanded clones.

clone_size j_call d_call v_call cdr3_nt cdr3_aa
NA TRBJ1-4 NA TRBV18 TGTGCCAGCTCAGAACAGTCCGGAGAAAAACTGTTTTTT CASSEQSGEKLFF
NA TRBJ2-7 TRBD2 TRBV29-1 TGCAGCGCCGGGACTAGCGGGAGTTACGAGCAGTACTTC CSAGTSGSYEQYF
once TRBJ1-2 NA TRBV11-3 TGTGCCAGCAGCTTAGATTCAGTGGCCTACTATGGCTACACCTTC CASSLDSVAYYGYTF
NA TRBJ2-5 NA TRBV25-1 TGTGCCAGCAGTGCCTCTAGCGTAGAGACCCAGTACTTC CASSASSVETQYF
NA TRBJ2-7 TRBD2 TRBV5-1 TGCGCCAGCAGCTTCGATAGCGGGGGCTACGAGCAGTACTTC CASSFDSGGYEQYF
NA TRBJ1-2 TRBD1 TRBV30 TGTGCCTGGAGGGCCGGGACAGGGGATTCCCGCTATGGCTACACCTTC CAWRAGTGDSRYGYTF
once TRBJ2-7 TRBD2 TRBV7-2 TGTGCCAGCAGCCGGACTAGCGGAAGCTCCTACGAGCAGTACTTC CASSRTSGSSYEQYF
NA TRBJ2-3 NA TRBV27 TGTGCCAGCAGTTTAGCTAAAAGCACAGATACGCAGTATTTT CASSLAKSTDTQYF
NA TRBJ2-7 TRBD1 TRBV19 TGTGCCAGTAGTGGACAGGGGCGCCTGCCCGAGCAGTACTTC CASSGQGRLPEQYF
NA TRBJ1-4 TRBD1 TRBV7-9 TGTGCCAGCAGTTTGGGACAGCGGAATGAAAAACTGTTTTTT CASSLGQRNEKLFF
once TRBJ2-1 NA TRBV4-1 TGCGCCAGCAGCCACTTATCTAGCTCCTACAATGAGCAGTTCTTC CASSHLSSSYNEQFF
NA TRBJ2-7 NA TRBV7-9 TGTGCCAGCAGCTCTTCACTATACGAGCAGTACTTC CASSSSLYEQYF
NA TRBJ1-2 NA TRBV18 TGTGCCAGCTCACTCACAGGAGGGGAAGGCTACACCTTC CASSLTGGEGYTF
NA TRBJ2-3 TRBD2 TRBV7-9 TGTGCCAGCAGCTTATCGAGCGGGGGGGACACAGATACGCAGTATTTT CASSLSSGGDTDTQYF
NA TRBJ2-5 NA TRBV5-6 TGTGCCAGCAGCTTGGCGTCAGGGCAAGAGACCCAGTACTTC CASSLASGQETQYF
NA TRBJ2-3 TRBD2 TRBV5-1 TGCGCCAGCAGCCTAAGACTAGCGGGGGGCACAGATACGCAGTATTTT CASSLRLAGGTDTQYF
NA TRBJ2-3 NA TRBV5-6 TGTGCCAGCAGCTTGGCAGGGTCGGGCAGGGAGGCAGATACGCAGTATTTT CASSLAGSGREADTQYF
NA TRBJ1-2 TRBD1 TRBV14 TGTGCCAGCAGCCAAGGGACAGGGGAAGGTAATGGCTACACCTTC CASSQGTGEGNGYTF
NA TRBJ1-1 TRBD1 TRBV6-6 TGTGCCAGCAGTTACATGACAGGGACTGAAGCTTTCTTT CASSYMTGTEAFF
NA TRBJ2-5 TRBD2 TRBV27 TGTGCCAGCAGGCTAGCGGGGCAAGAGACCCAGTACTTC CASRLAGQETQYF
NA TRBJ1-2 TRBD1 TRBV10-3 TGTGCCATCAGTGAGACGCCAGGGGGTAACTATGGCTACACCTTC CAISETPGGNYGYTF
few TRBJ2-1 TRBD2 TRBV7-9 TGTGCCAGCAGCTCTAGCGGGCCCTACAATGAGCAGTTCTTC CASSSSGPYNEQFF
NA TRBJ1-2 NA TRBV28 TGTGCCAGCAGTTTACCCCAGGGGAGTAGCTATGGCTACACCTTC CASSLPQGSSYGYTF
NA TRBJ1-5 NA TRBV28 TGTGCCAGCAGTTCCCTTGGGACCGGGGAGGGGGTTTTTCAGCCCCAGCATTTT CASSSLGTGEGVFQPQHF
NA TRBJ2-3 TRBD2 TRBV28 TGTGCCAGCAGTGTGGGACTAGCGGGGGGTACAGATACGCAGTATTTT CASSVGLAGGTDTQYF
NA TRBJ2-3 TRBD1 TRBV27 TGTGCCAGCAGTTCAGGGACAGGGGGCTCGACAGATACGCAGTATTTT CASSSGTGGSTDTQYF
NA TRBJ2-7 TRBD1 TRBV4-1 TGCGCCAGCAGCGAACTACGACAGGGTAGTGGCGAGCAGTACTTC CASSELRQGSGEQYF
NA TRBJ2-1 NA TRBV5-1 TGCGCCAGCACCAGAGAGGGAGTTAGAAATGAGCAGTTCTTC CASTREGVRNEQFF
NA TRBJ1-6 NA TRBV5-5 TGTGCCAGCAGTCAGATCCCGGAGGGGTGGTCACCCCTCCACTTT CASSQIPEGWSPLHF
NA TRBJ1-5 NA TRBV2 TGTGCCAGCACCCAGGGCATGGGGGGGAATCAGCCCCAGCATTTT CASTQGMGGNQPQHF
NA TRBJ1-1 NA TRBV30 TGTGCCAGCAGAAGGGGCGGGAGCATGAACACTGAAGCTTTCTTT CASRRGGSMNTEAFF
NA TRBJ1-2 TRBD1 TRBV6-1 TGTGCCAGCAGCTTACCGACAGGGATCTATGGCTACACCTTC CASSLPTGIYGYTF
NA TRBJ1-4 NA TRBV9 TGTGCCAGCAGCGTAGGGGGCAAAGCTAATGAAAAACTGTTTTTT CASSVGGKANEKLFF
NA TRBJ2-1 TRBD2 TRBV6-1 TGTGCCAGCAGTGCTGCAACCGGACTAGCCTACAATGAGCAGTTCTTC CASSAATGLAYNEQFF
NA TRBJ2-5 TRBD2 TRBV5-1 TGCGCCAGCAGATCCTCTTCTAGCGGGCTGTTACAAGAGACCCAGTACTTC CASRSSSSGLLQETQYF